Listed below are T cell receptor beta chains from one sample, sequenced in a study of technical replicates of blood from a few donors. Profiling relied on immunoSEQ multiplex PCR, and the TCRdb table lists in-frame clones only, not all of them. The sample includes about 100,000 clones, around 95% of them seen just once. The sequencing input was T cells isolated from PBMCs. The receptors were sampled from a human donor in good health. CDR3s include the opening cysteine and the closing phenylalanine or tryptophan. The D gene is left open where the match is weak. Clone size appears in some rows only: once, few, many, or a class for an expanded clone.

>TRBJ2-5|TRBD2|TRBV6-5|NA
TGTGCCAGCAGTCGAGCGGGAGGGCAAAAAGAGACCCAGTACTTC
CASSRAGGQKETQYF
>TRBJ2-5|NA|TRBV14|NA
TGTGCCAGCAGCCAAGAAGCCTACCTGGGAGTCCAAGAGACCCAGTACTTC
CASSQEAYLGVQETQYF
>TRBJ1-2|NA|TRBV28|NA
TGTGCCAGCAGTCCACCCGACAATCCCTATGGCTACACCTTC
CASSPPDNPYGYTF
>TRBJ2-7|NA|TRBV20-1|NA
TGCAGTGCTCTGACAGCCTACGAGCAGTACTTC
CSALTAYEQYF
>TRBJ1-1|NA|TRBV28|once
TGTGCCAGCAGTTCTGAGGCGAACACTGAAGCTTTCTTT
CASSSEANTEAFF
>TRBJ2-2|NA|TRBV18|NA
TGTGCCAGCTCACCACGGGGAGGCGCCGGGGAGCTGTTTTTT
CASSPRGGAGELFF
>TRBJ1-3|NA|TRBV5-8|NA
TGTGCCAGCAGCCTTGGGAGGTTCGGACTTGGAAACACCATATATTTT
CASSLGRFGLGNTIYF
>TRBJ1-1|NA|TRBV5-5|NA
TGTGCCAGCAGTCCAGTAGAGACAGAGAACACTGAAGCTTTCTTT
CASSPVETENTEAFF
>TRBJ1-6|TRBD1|TRBV6-6|NA
TGTGCCAGCAGTTACTTTGGACAGGAGGATTCACCCCTCCACTTT
CASSYFGQEDSPLHF
>TRBJ2-7|NA|TRBV2|NA
TGTGCCAGCAGTCGTCCCTTAAGGACCAGGGGAAACGAGCAGTACTTC
CASSRPLRTRGNEQYF
>TRBJ2-5|NA|TRBV19|NA
TGTGCCAGTAGTATAGAACAGGGCGAAGAGACCCAGTACTTC
CASSIEQGEETQYF
>TRBJ1-6|NA|TRBV19|NA
TGTGCCAGTCGAGGTCGGGCGGGTTATAATTCACCCCTCCACTTT
CASRGRAGYNSPLHF
>TRBJ1-4|NA|TRBV5-6|once
TGTGCCAGCAGCCTTGTGGGAGGGGGAACTAATGAAAAACTGTTTTTT
CASSLVGGGTNEKLFF
>TRBJ2-7|NA|TRBV6-1|NA
TGTGCCAGCAGTGAAGGGGGATGGGGGAGGCACGAGCAGTACTTC
CASSEGGWGRHEQYF
>TRBJ2-7|NA|TRBV4-1|once
TGCGCCAGCAGCCATGCCGCCGGACAGCTACCCTACGAGCAGTACTTC
CASSHAAGQLPYEQYF
>TRBJ1-4|TRBD1|TRBV28|NA
TGTGCCAGCAGTTTGGCCGGGACAGGGGTAGTACGTGAAAAACTGTTTTTT
CASSLAGTGVVREKLFF
>TRBJ2-3|TRBD2|TRBV6-1|NA
TGTGCCAGCAGTGAACCCAGCGGGGGCGGCTCGGATACGCAGTATTTT
CASSEPSGGGSDTQYF
>TRBJ2-2|NA|TRBV19|NA
TGTGCCAGTAATGGGGGGGACACGAACACCGGGGAGCTGTTTTTT
CASNGGDTNTGELFF
>TRBJ2-3|TRBD2|TRBV5-1|NA
TGCGCCAGCAGCTTTGGACTAGCGGGAGGCGCCACAGATACGCAGTATTTT
CASSFGLAGGATDTQYF
>TRBJ1-1|NA|TRBV28|NA
TGTGCCAGCTACGGGAACACTGAAGCTTTCTTT
CASYGNTEAFF
>TRBJ2-1|TRBD2|TRBV7-2|NA
TGTGCCAGCAGCTCAGGGGCTAGCGGGGGGGCCTACAATGAGCAGTTCTTC
CASSSGASGGAYNEQFF
>TRBJ2-3|NA|TRBV5-1|NA
TGCGCCAGCAGCCCACGGTTGACAGATACGCAGTATTTT
CASSPRLTDTQYF
>TRBJ2-1|NA|TRBV15|NA
TGTGCCACCAGCAGAGTAGCGGTAACCAACTACAATGAGCAGTTCTTC
CATSRVAVTNYNEQFF
>TRBJ1-5|NA|TRBV7-2|NA
TGTGCCAGCAGCTTAGTCGGAACAGGTTATAGCAATCAGCCCCAGCATTTT
CASSLVGTGYSNQPQHF
>TRBJ1-1|NA|TRBV19|NA
TGTGCCAGTATACCGGGAGACACTGAAGCTTTCTTT
CASIPGDTEAFF
>TRBJ1-2|NA|TRBV9|NA
TGTGCCAGCAGCGGGCGACACGGCTACACCTTC
CASSGRHGYTF
>TRBJ1-4|NA|TRBV28|NA
TGTGCCAGCAGTAGCCATGAGGCAACTAATGAAAAACTGTTTTTT
CASSSHEATNEKLFF
>TRBJ2-2|TRBD1|TRBV5-1|NA
TGCGCCAGCAGCGGACAGGGAAGTCACACCGGGGAGCTGTTTTTT
CASSGQGSHTGELFF
>TRBJ2-3|TRBD2|TRBV28|NA
TGTGCCAGCAGCTACGGGACTAGGAGCACAGATACGCAGTATTTT
CASSYGTRSTDTQYF
>TRBJ2-3|NA|TRBV7-9|NA
TGTGCCAGCAGCTTATGGCCTAGCACAGATACGCAGTATTTT
CASSLWPSTDTQYF
>TRBJ2-7|NA|TRBV4-1|NA
TGCGCCAGCAGCCAAGACCCCAGGGTTCCATACGAGCAGTACTTC
CASSQDPRVPYEQYF
>TRBJ2-7|NA|TRBV25-1|NA
TGTGCCAGCAGTTACATCTCGGGCGAGCAGTACTTC
CASSYISGEQYF
>TRBJ2-3|NA|TRBV27|NA
TGTGCCACCATAAATAGCCCCGGGAGCACAGATACGCAGTATTTT
CATINSPGSTDTQYF
>TRBJ1-4|TRBD1|TRBV28|NA
TGTGCCAGCCTACAGGGGAACAATGAAAAACTGTTTTTT
CASLQGNNEKLFF
>TRBJ2-2|NA|TRBV4-1|once
TGCGCCAGCAGCGCCGCGGGGGCCCGCACCGGGGAGCTGTTTTTT
CASSAAGARTGELFF
>TRBJ2-2|NA|TRBV2|NA
TGTGCCAGCAAGCGGGACACCGGGGAGCTGTTTTTT
CASKRDTGELFF
>TRBJ2-5|NA|TRBV6-6|NA
TGTGCCAGCAGTTACGGCTTAACCAAAGAGACCCAGTACTTC
CASSYGLTKETQYF
>TRBJ1-2|NA|TRBV5-1|NA
TGCGCCAGCATGGGGGGAAACTATGGCTACACCTTC
CASMGGNYGYTF
>TRBJ1-1|TRBD1|TRBV18|NA
TGTGCCAGCTCACTGGGTATAGACAGGGGACTTAAGGAGACTGAAGCTTTCTTT
CASSLGIDRGLKETEAFF
>TRBJ1-1|NA|TRBV5-1|NA
TGCGCCAGCAGCTCCCTTTTCGGGGGGGCTAACACTGAAGCTTTCTTT
CASSSLFGGANTEAFF
>TRBJ2-1|TRBD1|TRBV2|NA
TGTGCCAGCAGTTGGGACAGCGACTCCTACAATGAGCAGTTCTTC
CASSWDSDSYNEQFF
>TRBJ2-7|NA|TRBV13|NA
TGTGCCAGCAGCCTCAATAGGGGCCTATACGAGCAGTACTTC
CASSLNRGLYEQYF
>TRBJ1-4|NA|TRBV25-1|NA
TGTGCCAGCACAGACCTAGGGGCCGAAAAACTGTTTTTT
CASTDLGAEKLFF